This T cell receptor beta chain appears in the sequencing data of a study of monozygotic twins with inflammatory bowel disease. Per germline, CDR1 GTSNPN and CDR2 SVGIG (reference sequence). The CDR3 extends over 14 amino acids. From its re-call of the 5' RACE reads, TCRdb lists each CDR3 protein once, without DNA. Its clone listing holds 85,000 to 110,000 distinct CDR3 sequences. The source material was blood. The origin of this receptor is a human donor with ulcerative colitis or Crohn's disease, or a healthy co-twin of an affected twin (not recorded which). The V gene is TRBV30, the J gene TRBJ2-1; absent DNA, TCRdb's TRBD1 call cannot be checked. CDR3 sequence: CAWSVPFGGREQFF.